A selection of T cell receptor beta chains follows, all from one sample in a study of blood T cell repertoires in COVID-19. The assay was immunoSEQ multiplex PCR, and TCRdb's table has in-frame clones only and misses some. The table includes roughly 160,000 clones, around four fifths detected once. The sequencing input was peripheral blood. Source of these receptors: a woman aged 60-75 years with acute or convalescent COVID-19. Each CDR3 is given with its conserved first and last residue. A D gene is named only where the DNA matches it firmly. Some rows have no size entry. The others give once, few or many, or a class for an expanded clone.

clone_size | j_call | d_call | v_call | cdr3_aa | cdr3_nt
- | TRBJ1-1 | - | TRBV6-2/TRBV6-3 | CASSPPWSTEAFF | TGTGCCAGCAGTCCCCCTTGGAGCACTGAAGCTTTCTTT
- | TRBJ2-5 | TRBD2 | TRBV18 | CASSPPGLAGGRETQYF | TGTGCCAGCTCACCACCCGGACTAGCGGGGGGGCGGGAGACCCAGTACTTC
- | TRBJ2-1 | TRBD2 | TRBV27 | CASTYTSGGTNNEQFF | TGTGCCAGCACCTATACTAGCGGGGGGACAAACAATGAGCAGTTCTTC
- | TRBJ2-5 | TRBD2 | TRBV2 | CASRVASGGQTQETQYF | TGTGCCAGCAGGGTTGCAAGCGGGGGGCAGACCCAAGAGACCCAGTACTTC
- | TRBJ1-5 | TRBD1 | TRBV5-1 | CASSLYRGSNQPQHF | TGCGCCAGCAGCCTATACAGGGGTAGCAATCAGCCCCAGCATTTT
- | TRBJ1-6 | TRBD1 | TRBV6-5 | CASTRQGEGNSPLHF | TGTGCCAGCACTAGACAGGGGGAGGGTAATTCACCCCTCCACTTT
once | TRBJ2-3 | - | TRBV6-1 | CASSEVGLGRDTQYF | TGTGCCAGCAGTGAAGTGGGACTCGGGCGGGATACGCAGTATTTT
- | TRBJ2-3 | TRBD2 | TRBV3-1/TRBV3-2 | CASSQEGRGGTDTQYF | TGTGCCAGCAGCCAAGAGGGGCGGGGGGGCACAGATACGCAGTATTTT
few | TRBJ1-4 | TRBD1 | TRBV7-8 | CASSPGTGSEKLFF | TGTGCCAGCAGCCCAGGGACAGGGAGTGAAAAACTGTTTTTT
few | TRBJ2-5 | TRBD1 | TRBV5-6 | CASSLATGARETQYF | TGTGCCAGCAGCTTGGCTACAGGGGCCCGAGAGACCCAGTACTTC
- | TRBJ1-5 | - | TRBV6-5 | CASCGNSNQPQHF | TGTGCCAGCTGCGGGAATAGCAATCAGCCCCAGCATTTT
- | TRBJ1-6 | TRBD1 | TRBV7-9 | CASSPGQAAGSPLHF | TGTGCCAGCAGCCCCGGACAGGCGGCGGGGTCACCCCTCCACTTT
once | TRBJ2-7 | TRBD1 | TRBV6-5 | CASSSPRTGFGEQYF | TGTGCCAGCAGCTCCCCAAGGACAGGGTTCGGCGAGCAGTACTTC
- | TRBJ2-5 | - | TRBV19 | CASSDQETQYF | TGTGCCAGTAGCGACCAAGAGACCCAGTACTTC
- | TRBJ2-2 | - | TRBV6-6 | CASSLIAMNTGELFF | TGTGCCAGCAGTTTAATAGCGATGAACACCGGGGAGCTGTTTTTT
- | TRBJ1-1 | - | TRBV10-3 | CAISVAASTMNTEAFF | TGTGCCATCTCAGTGGCTGCCAGTACCATGAACACTGAAGCTTTCTTT
- | TRBJ1-5 | - | TRBV6-4 | CASSVEGGRQPQHF | TGTGCCAGCAGTGTAGAAGGGGGAAGACAGCCCCAGCATTTT
once | TRBJ2-5 | TRBD2 | TRBV7-2 | CASSFQGLARAPETQYF | TGTGCCAGCAGCTTCCAGGGACTAGCCCGCGCCCCAGAGACCCAGTACTTC